The entry below describes one T cell receptor (beta chain). This sample is drawn from a study of OX40 agonist ivuxolimab in advanced cancers. About the study: The group had a mean age of 60 years, ranged from about 20 to 79, and was 80% to 90% male.

Looked up from germline, CDR1 is MDHEN and CDR2 is SYDVKM. There are 14 residues in the CDR3. V was clipped by 3 bases and J by 4 bases; unmatched bases: 3. Only in-frame clones appear in the TCRdb table, and some are missing; sequencing was by immunoSEQ multiplex PCR. The repertoire holds around 41,000 clones, 70% to 90% seen once, with roughly 12% in the top ten. The sample was CD4+ or CD8+ T cells sorted from blood, taken in a trial of the OX40 agonist ivuxolimab. The V and J genes are TRBV28 and TRBJ2-3; 8 nucleotides match TRBD2. The source of this sequence is an adult with an advanced solid tumor such as melanoma, head and neck, liver or kidney cancer. The CDR3 is CASSFSGTPDTQYF. For the CDR3, the DNA is TGTGCCAGCAGTTTTAGCGGGACCCCAGATACGCAGTATTTT.